This entry concerns a single T cell receptor (beta chain). Its antigen is not yet known. Qualities for individual bases were not recorded, and no much larger clone is one base off. The treatment or condition label on this specimen signifies: in vitro stimulation with specific CMV peptide epitopes to enrich CMV-specific T cells. The data originate from a study of T cell repertoires in cytomegalovirus infection (dated by TCRdb to between 2018 and 2021). In the study overall: Alongside well-studied HLA-B-restricted epitopes, the peptide stimulations were aimed at recently identified HLA-C-restricted CMV epitopes, whose presentation resists viral immunomodulation. Donor HLA type was relevant to the analysis, because carriage of CMV infection together with the matching HLA type was indicated by public TCR beta signatures.

The paper's findings and limits, for the study overall: The ex vivo response was dominated by HLA-C-restricted CMV-specific TCR beta clonotypes, which also provided the single most frequent clonotype in two of eight donors. In both this cohort and an independent 352-donor cohort, the cumulative frequency of public TCR beta family members distinguished carriers of CMV infection plus the relevant HLA type.

The germline V gene gives CDR1 as MNHEY and CDR2 as SVGEGT. For this chain, trimming is 4 bases at the V end and 3 bases at the J end, and the number of junction bases without a gene match is 14. Reading from cysteine to phenylalanine, the CDR3 counts 17 amino acids. Left in the record is the CDR3 DNA by itself, 51 bases read in frame from the first base. Instrument used: Illumina HiSeq 1500. TCRdb itself trimmed the public reads at Q25 with fastp, ran MiXCR and retained productive beta chains. Each CDR3 protein gets just one entry, which takes the most common genes and DNA from the rows behind it. The sample yields some 310,000 distinct CDR3 sequences; around a quarter were counted once. Of the sample, 13% is held by the ten largest clones.

The material was cultured PBMCs, obtained from culture after CMV antigen stimulation. Rearrangement joined TRBV6-2 or TRBV6-3 to TRBJ2-7; TRBD2 lines up with 8 middle nucleotides. This receptor was identified in a human donor in good health (CMV status not recorded). Some clones in this sample may be carry-over from other donors' samples. The CDR3 protein sequence reads: CASSFTHKKTSDYEQYF. The DNA sequence is TGTGCCAGCAGTTTCACACACAAGAAGACTAGCGACTACGAGCAGTACTTC.